The rows below give T cell receptor beta chains drawn from one sample of a study of identical twins. TCRdb itself ran the 5' RACE reads through MiXCR, one entry per CDR3 protein. The table lists some 710,000 distinct CDR3 sequences, roughly 6% of them singletons. The sample comprised naive T cells sorted from blood. These receptors were collected from a man younger than 30 in good health. Each CDR3 is given with its conserved first and last residue. The order of the fields is J gene, V gene, D gene, clone size, CDR3 DNA, CDR3 protein. D genes are given only for firm matches. Not all rows give a size; the values are once, few, many and, for expanded clones, a class.

j_gene: TRBJ2-1; v_gene: TRBV20-1; d_gene: NA; abundance: many; CDR3nt: TGCAGTGCTAGTGGTGTTTTAAATGAGCAGTTCTTC; CDR3aa: CSASGVLNEQFF
j_gene: TRBJ1-2; v_gene: TRBV29-1; d_gene: NA; abundance: many; CDR3nt: TGCAGCGTCGGACAAAGCTCCGGCTACACCTTC; CDR3aa: CSVGQSSGYTF
j_gene: TRBJ1-3; v_gene: TRBV9; d_gene: TRBD1; abundance: many; CDR3nt: TGTGCCAGCAGCCTCCGGACAGGGGGAAACACCATATATTTT; CDR3aa: CASSLRTGGNTIYF
j_gene: TRBJ2-5; v_gene: TRBV12-3/TRBV12-4; d_gene: NA; abundance: many; CDR3nt: TGTGCCAGCCGACACCGGCCAGGCCAAGAGACCCAGTACTTC; CDR3aa: CASRHRPGQETQYF
j_gene: TRBJ2-1; v_gene: TRBV7-2; d_gene: TRBD2; abundance: many; CDR3nt: TGTGCCAGCAGCGTTGGACTAGCGCTAAGCTCCTACAATGAGCAGTTCTTC; CDR3aa: CASSVGLALSSYNEQFF
j_gene: TRBJ2-2; v_gene: TRBV27; d_gene: NA; abundance: NA; CDR3nt: TGTGCCAGCGTTACAGAGTCCGGGGAGCTGTTTTTT; CDR3aa: CASVTESGELFF
j_gene: TRBJ2-5; v_gene: TRBV15; d_gene: NA; abundance: NA; CDR3nt: TGTGCCACCAGCAGAGGTTGGGAGACCCAGTACTTC; CDR3aa: CATSRGWETQYF
j_gene: TRBJ2-1; v_gene: TRBV3-1; d_gene: NA; abundance: NA; CDR3nt: TGTGCCAGCAGCCAAGAATGGCCTGCTAAGTACAATGAGCAGTTCTTC; CDR3aa: CASSQEWPAKYNEQFF
j_gene: TRBJ2-7; v_gene: TRBV9; d_gene: TRBD2; abundance: many; CDR3nt: TGTGCCAGCAGCGTAGGGGACTATATTCCCCAGCCCTACGAGCAGTACTTC; CDR3aa: CASSVGDYIPQPYEQYF
j_gene: TRBJ1-3; v_gene: TRBV4-3; d_gene: TRBD1; abundance: many; CDR3nt: TGCGCCAGCAGCCGGGACAGGTGGAGCTCTGGAAACACCATATATTTT; CDR3aa: CASSRDRWSSGNTIYF
j_gene: TRBJ2-1; v_gene: TRBV29-1; d_gene: TRBD1; abundance: few; CDR3nt: TGCAGCGTCGCGGGCCGGGACAGGCTGGGTTCCTACAATGAGCAGTTCTTC; CDR3aa: CSVAGRDRLGSYNEQFF
j_gene: TRBJ2-3; v_gene: TRBV29-1; d_gene: TRBD2; abundance: many; CDR3nt: TGCAGCGTTGAGAGCCCGGGGGGGCGACGCACAGATACGCAGTATTTT; CDR3aa: CSVESPGGRRTDTQYF
j_gene: TRBJ2-2; v_gene: TRBV9; d_gene: NA; abundance: many; CDR3nt: TGTGCCAGCAGCGTCTGGCAGGACACCGGGGAGCTGTTTTTT; CDR3aa: CASSVWQDTGELFF
j_gene: TRBJ2-5; v_gene: TRBV7-2; d_gene: TRBD2; abundance: NA; CDR3nt: TGTGCCAGCAGCTTAGCGAGGGGCAGGATAGCGGGGTTTCAAGAGACCCAGTACTTC; CDR3aa: CASSLARGRIAGFQETQYF
j_gene: TRBJ1-4; v_gene: TRBV27; d_gene: NA; abundance: many; CDR3nt: TGTGCCAGCAGCCCTTGGGCAACTAATGAAAAACTGTTTTTT; CDR3aa: CASSPWATNEKLFF
j_gene: TRBJ2-1; v_gene: TRBV7-2; d_gene: NA; abundance: NA; CDR3nt: TGTGCCAGCACCTTTAGCCTTCCCCATGAGCAGTTCTTC; CDR3aa: CASTFSLPHEQFF
j_gene: TRBJ1-2; v_gene: TRBV27; d_gene: NA; abundance: few; CDR3nt: TGTGCCTCCCACGGAGGGATATCTTCGGGCTACACCTTC; CDR3aa: CASHGGISSGYTF
j_gene: TRBJ2-2; v_gene: TRBV29-1; d_gene: TRBD2; abundance: many; CDR3nt: TGCAGCGTTCTACGGGAGGAGGACACCGGGGAGCTGTTTTTT; CDR3aa: CSVLREEDTGELFF
j_gene: TRBJ2-3; v_gene: TRBV18; d_gene: NA; abundance: few; CDR3nt: TGTGCCAGCTCACCAGCGACTACGAGGAACACGCAGTATTTT; CDR3aa: CASSPATTRNTQYF
j_gene: TRBJ2-4; v_gene: TRBV4-1; d_gene: TRBD2; abundance: NA; CDR3nt: TGCGCCAGCAGCCAACCGGGGCGGGAGGTCAAAAACATTCAGTACTTC; CDR3aa: CASSQPGREVKNIQYF
j_gene: TRBJ2-3; v_gene: TRBV7-3; d_gene: TRBD2; abundance: many; CDR3nt: TGTGCCAGCAGCTTGGGACTAGGGGCAGATACGCAGTATTTT; CDR3aa: CASSLGLGADTQYF
j_gene: TRBJ2-5; v_gene: TRBV10-3; d_gene: NA; abundance: NA; CDR3nt: TGTGCCATCAGTGAGCCCGCGGGGGAGACCCAGTACTTC; CDR3aa: CAISEPAGETQYF
j_gene: TRBJ2-2; v_gene: TRBV12-3/TRBV12-4; d_gene: TRBD2; abundance: few; CDR3nt: TGTGCCAGCAGGCCCCCGGGAGGGCCGGGCACCGGGGAGCTGTTTTTT; CDR3aa: CASRPPGGPGTGELFF
j_gene: TRBJ2-5; v_gene: TRBV4-1; d_gene: TRBD2; abundance: NA; CDR3nt: TGCGCCAGCAGCCAAGATTGGACTAGTGAGACCCAGTACTTC; CDR3aa: CASSQDWTSETQYF
j_gene: TRBJ2-3; v_gene: TRBV11-2; d_gene: NA; abundance: few; CDR3nt: TGTGCCAGCAGCTTATCGTCGGACCGCACGCAGTATTTT; CDR3aa: CASSLSSDRTQYF
j_gene: TRBJ2-1; v_gene: TRBV28; d_gene: TRBD2; abundance: many; CDR3nt: TGTGCCAGCAGCCCACTAGCGGGAGTGTACAATGAGCAGTTCTTC; CDR3aa: CASSPLAGVYNEQFF
j_gene: TRBJ2-2; v_gene: TRBV6-2/TRBV6-3; d_gene: TRBD1; abundance: few; CDR3nt: TGTGCCATCGACAGGGGGCGCGCTGGCGGGGAGCTGTTTTTT; CDR3aa: CAIDRGRAGGELFF
j_gene: TRBJ2-1; v_gene: TRBV6-2/TRBV6-3; d_gene: TRBD1; abundance: many; CDR3nt: TGTGCCAGCAGTTACCACGGGACAGGGGGCTACAATGAGCAGTTCTTC; CDR3aa: CASSYHGTGGYNEQFF
j_gene: TRBJ2-7; v_gene: TRBV29-1; d_gene: NA; abundance: many; CDR3nt: TGCAGCGTTGCCCAGGGTGAGGTCTACGAGCAGTACTTC; CDR3aa: CSVAQGEVYEQYF
j_gene: TRBJ1-2; v_gene: TRBV5-4; d_gene: TRBD1; abundance: few; CDR3nt: TGTGCCAGCAGCGTCGACAGGGTCAGTGGCTACACCTTC; CDR3aa: CASSVDRVSGYTF
j_gene: TRBJ2-1; v_gene: TRBV7-9; d_gene: TRBD2; abundance: NA; CDR3nt: TGTGCCAGCAGCCCTTTAGCGGGCGCGTTGGATGAGCAGTTCTTC; CDR3aa: CASSPLAGALDEQFF
j_gene: TRBJ2-5; v_gene: TRBV9; d_gene: TRBD1; abundance: NA; CDR3nt: TGTGCCAGCAGCGTAGCTACAGGGGATCAAGAGACCCAGTACTTC; CDR3aa: CASSVATGDQETQYF
j_gene: TRBJ2-3; v_gene: TRBV9; d_gene: NA; abundance: NA; CDR3nt: TGTGCCAGCAGCGGGACCCTGGGGGGAGATACGCAGTATTTT; CDR3aa: CASSGTLGGDTQYF
j_gene: TRBJ2-1; v_gene: TRBV29-1; d_gene: NA; abundance: many; CDR3nt: TGCAGCGTTCCGGCAGATGAGCAGTTCTTC; CDR3aa: CSVPADEQFF
j_gene: TRBJ2-2; v_gene: TRBV3-1; d_gene: NA; abundance: NA; CDR3nt: TGTGCCAGCAGCCAAGGAAGGACCATCGCGAACACCGGGGAGCTGTTTTTT; CDR3aa: CASSQGRTIANTGELFF
j_gene: TRBJ2-2; v_gene: TRBV20-1; d_gene: TRBD2; abundance: many; CDR3nt: TGCAGTGCTAGGGTTGGGCTAGCGGGAGGGCGGCCCGTCGGGGAGCTGTTTTTT; CDR3aa: CSARVGLAGGRPVGELFF
j_gene: TRBJ2-1; v_gene: TRBV4-2; d_gene: TRBD1; abundance: many; CDR3nt: TGTGCCAGCAGCGAAGTGGCAGGGGGATACAATGAGCAGTTCTTC; CDR3aa: CASSEVAGGYNEQFF
j_gene: TRBJ1-4; v_gene: TRBV10-3; d_gene: NA; abundance: NA; CDR3nt: TGTGCCATCAGTGGCCAGGGTATGGCTAATGAAAAACTGTTTTTT; CDR3aa: CAISGQGMANEKLFF
j_gene: TRBJ1-5; v_gene: TRBV3-1; d_gene: NA; abundance: many; CDR3nt: TGTGCCAGCAGCCAAGGGTCGTTAATTACGGATCAGCCCCAGCATTTT; CDR3aa: CASSQGSLITDQPQHF
j_gene: TRBJ1-2; v_gene: TRBV9; d_gene: NA; abundance: few; CDR3nt: TGTGCCAGCAGCTTAGTCGTGCAGGGGCCCCTTAGGAGTGGCTACACCTTC; CDR3aa: CASSLVVQGPLRSGYTF